The sequence of this T cell receptor (beta chain) was determined in a study of blood T cell repertoires in COVID-19. Across the whole study: Sources were T cells, B-cell-depleted T cells, or PBMCs; the material itself was cDNA or gDNA.

Original data processing: Reference gene primer amplification in the assay estimated nucleated cell counts. TCRdb's table, derived via immunoSEQ multiplex PCR, lists solely in-frame clones and lacks some. V, J and clone size derive from that table, while D and trimming were established from the DNA sequence. This table holds around 290,000 clones, around 87% found once. J gave up 9 bases and V 0 bases, and 6 bases lay outside the gene matches. The V gene's germline CDR1 is SGHTA and CDR2 FQGNSA. The CDR3 sequence is 16 residues long. The chain couples TRBV7-2 to TRBJ2-1, with 12 positions matching TRBD2. The sequence was collected from a woman aged 45-60 years who had recovered from COVID-19. The material sequenced was peripheral blood. CDR3 amino acids: CASSLAPASGRGEQFF. CDR3 DNA: TGTGCCAGCAGCTTAGCGCCGGCTAGCGGGAGGGGTGAGCAGTTCTTC.